These T cell receptor beta chains were read from a single sample in a study of blood T cell repertoires in COVID-19. Here immunoSEQ multiplex PCR was the method, and the copy in TCRdb shows in-frame clones only, minus some. The repertoire holds 250,000 or so clones, with roughly four fifths as singletons. The specimen sequenced was peripheral blood. The receptors originated from a woman younger than 35 with acute or convalescent COVID-19. Both conserved end residues are part of each CDR3. Fields, in order: J gene, clone size, V gene, D gene, CDR3 protein, CDR3 DNA. D genes are given only for firm matches. Expanded clones get a size class; other rows say once, few or many, or leave the size out.

TRBJ1-3,NA,TRBV7-9,NA,CASSLLSRGTGNTIYF,TGTGCCAGCAGCTTATTGTCCAGGGGCACTGGAAACACCATATATTTT
TRBJ2-3,NA,TRBV5-6,NA,CASSPYSTDTQYF,TGTGCCAGCAGCCCCTACTCCACAGATACGCAGTATTTT
TRBJ1-1,NA,TRBV6-5,TRBD1,CASSRGRNTEAFF,TGTGCCAGCAGCAGGGGGCGGAACACTGAAGCTTTCTTT
TRBJ2-1,NA,TRBV20-1,NA,CSAGGLGEQFF,TGCAGTGCAGGAGGGCTAGGGGAGCAGTTCTTC
TRBJ1-4,NA,TRBV6-5,NA,CASSYSGTREKLFF,TGTGCCAGCAGTTACTCGGGGACACGTGAAAAACTGTTTTTT
TRBJ2-1,NA,TRBV27,TRBD2,CASSWGGNEQFF,TGTGCCAGCAGTTGGGGGGGCAATGAGCAGTTCTTC
TRBJ1-6,NA,TRBV25-1,TRBD1,CASSEYEQGLSPLHF,TGTGCCAGCAGTGAATACGAACAGGGGTTATCACCCCTCCACTTT
TRBJ2-3,NA,TRBV24-1,TRBD1,CATSDQGASTDTQYF,TGTGCCACCAGTGATCAGGGGGCCAGCACAGATACGCAGTATTTT
TRBJ1-5,few,TRBV6-5,NA,CASRRGWLDQPQHF,TGTGCCAGCCGACGAGGGTGGTTGGATCAGCCCCAGCATTTT
TRBJ2-1,NA,TRBV3-1/TRBV3-2,NA,CASSHSQTSCNEQFF,TGTGCCAGCAGCCATTCACAAACCTCCTGCAATGAGCAGTTCTTC
TRBJ2-4,NA,TRBV21-1,NA,CASSKDSRGEGSKNIQYF,TGTGCCAGCAGCAAAGATTCGAGGGGGGAGGGGTCCAAAAACATTCAGTACTTC
TRBJ2-7,few,TRBV27,TRBD2,CASSLYALAGGREQYF,TGTGCCAGCAGTTTATATGCACTAGCGGGAGGCCGGGAGCAGTACTTC
TRBJ2-3,NA,TRBV11-3,NA,CASSLFSTDTQYF,TGTGCCAGCAGCTTGTTCTCCACAGATACGCAGTATTTT
TRBJ2-3,NA,TRBV18,NA,CASSPKGFGTDTQYF,TGTGCCAGCTCACCAAAGGGGTTTGGCACAGATACGCAGTATTTT
TRBJ2-7,NA,TRBV6-5,TRBD1,CASSQTGGEYYEQYF,TGTGCCAGCAGTCAAACAGGGGGCGAATACTACGAGCAGTACTTC
TRBJ2-7,NA,TRBV7-9,NA,CASSLAGPSYEQYF,TGTGCCAGCAGCTTAGCTGGGCCCTCCTACGAGCAGTACTTC
TRBJ1-1,NA,TRBV28,NA,CASSSATGLGTEAFF,TGTGCCAGCAGTTCAGCAACAGGGTTGGGCACTGAAGCTTTCTTT
TRBJ1-4,once,TRBV18,TRBD1,CASSPRQGAPEKLFF,TGTGCCAGCTCACCCAGACAGGGGGCGCCTGAAAAACTGTTTTTT
TRBJ2-5,NA,TRBV11-1,NA,CASSSRKASSETQYF,TGTGCCAGCAGCTCAAGAAAGGCTAGTTCCGAGACCCAGTACTTC
TRBJ2-7,NA,TRBV14,TRBD1,CASGRGRGPYEQYF,TGTGCCAGCGGAAGGGGGCGCGGGCCTTACGAGCAGTACTTC
TRBJ1-6,NA,TRBV11-2,NA,CASSLEEYSPLHF,TGTGCCAGCAGCTTAGAGGAGTATTCACCCCTCCACTTT
TRBJ1-4,few,TRBV7-2,TRBD1,CASSLDGTGGEKLFF,TGTGCCAGCAGCTTAGACGGGACAGGGGGTGAAAAACTGTTTTTT
TRBJ2-3,NA,TRBV9,TRBD2,CASSTTSGSSTDTQYF,TGTGCCAGCAGCACAACTAGCGGGAGCAGCACAGATACGCAGTATTTT
TRBJ1-1,NA,TRBV29-1,NA,CSEGESNTEAFF,TGCAGCGAAGGGGAATCGAACACTGAAGCTTTCTTT
TRBJ1-1,NA,TRBV28,NA,CASSFISFEAFF,TGTGCCAGCAGTTTTATATCTTTTGAAGCTTTCTTT
TRBJ2-1,NA,TRBV7-2,TRBD2,CASSSEASGRSYNEQFF,TGTGCCAGCAGCTCAGAGGCTAGCGGGAGGTCCTACAATGAGCAGTTCTTC
TRBJ1-1,NA,TRBV28,NA,CASSVSLRAFF,TGTGCCAGCTCCGTTAGCCTCCGGGCTTTCTTT
TRBJ2-2,NA,TRBV6-5,TRBD1,CASSPGQVDTGELFF,TGTGCCAGCAGCCCGGGACAGGTCGACACCGGGGAGCTGTTTTTT
TRBJ2-1,NA,TRBV9,TRBD2,CASSVGIAGLGEQFF,TGTGCCAGCAGCGTAGGGATAGCGGGATTGGGAGAGCAGTTCTTC
TRBJ2-1,NA,TRBV30,NA,CAWSSLLVYNEQFF,TGTGCCTGGAGTAGCCTACTGGTCTACAATGAGCAGTTCTTC
TRBJ1-2,NA,TRBV6-5,NA,CASSYSGSEGYTF,TGTGCCAGCAGTTACTCGGGCAGTGAGGGCTACACCTTC
TRBJ2-6,NA,TRBV11-2,NA,CASSLVSPSGANVLTF,TGTGCCAGCAGCTTAGTCTCCCCCTCTGGGGCCAACGTCCTGACTTTC
TRBJ1-5,NA,TRBV19,NA,CASGGGNQPQHF,TGTGCCAGTGGGGGGGGAAATCAGCCCCAGCATTTT
TRBJ2-2,NA,TRBV7-3,TRBD1,CASSSRQGATGELFF,TGTGCCAGCAGCTCTCGACAGGGAGCCACCGGGGAGCTGTTTTTT
TRBJ2-7,NA,TRBV7-2,TRBD2,CASSLGLADYEQYF,TGTGCCAGCAGCTTAGGGCTAGCGGACTACGAGCAGTACTTC
TRBJ1-5,NA,TRBV5-1,NA,CASSPGSTNQPQHF,TGCGCCAGCAGCCCAGGGTCTACAAATCAGCCCCAGCATTTT
TRBJ2-4,NA,TRBV6-5,TRBD1,CASSSRPGQGRNIQYF,TGTGCCAGCAGTTCACGTCCCGGACAGGGGAGAAACATTCAGTACTTC
TRBJ2-1,NA,TRBV7-9,NA,CASINLGVSYNEQFF,TGTGCCAGCATAAACCTAGGGGTCTCCTACAATGAGCAGTTCTTC
TRBJ2-5,few,TRBV29-1,NA,CSVGMYAGYETQYF,TGCAGCGTTGGGATGTATGCAGGTTACGAGACCCAGTACTTC
TRBJ1-4,NA,TRBV27,NA,CASSLSPRGEKLFF,TGTGCCAGCAGTTTATCTCCTCGGGGTGAAAAACTGTTTTTT
TRBJ2-2,NA,TRBV2,TRBD2,CASSAGGRAFSGELFF,TGTGCCAGCAGTGCAGGTGGGAGGGCCTTTTCCGGGGAGCTGTTTTTT
TRBJ1-2,NA,TRBV7-8,TRBD1,CASSSDRGGYTF,TGTGCCAGCAGCTCGGACAGGGGTGGCTACACCTTC
TRBJ1-5,NA,TRBV5-8,NA,CASPGGNQPQHF,TGTGCCAGCCCCGGTGGCAATCAGCCCCAGCATTTT
TRBJ1-1,NA,TRBV12-3/TRBV12-4,TRBD1,CASSLATGRAFF,TGTGCCAGCAGTTTGGCGACAGGGAGAGCTTTCTTT
TRBJ2-7,few,TRBV4-3,TRBD2,CASSQGDPSGAYEQYF,TGCGCCAGCAGCCAAGGGGATCCTAGCGGGGCCTACGAGCAGTACTTC
TRBJ1-4,few,TRBV7-9,NA,CASSLGSNPPREKLFF,TGTGCCAGCAGCTTAGGGTCAAATCCTCCTAGGGAAAAACTGTTTTTT
TRBJ2-7,NA,TRBV18,TRBD2,CASSPSASGTYEQYF,TGTGCCAGCTCACCATCGGCTAGCGGGACCTACGAGCAGTACTTC
TRBJ2-7,NA,TRBV5-6,TRBD2,CASSSTSGSSYEQYF,TGTGCCAGCAGCTCTACTAGCGGGAGCTCCTACGAGCAGTACTTC
TRBJ2-3,NA,TRBV27,TRBD1,CASSGWTGGGGTQYF,TGTGCCAGCAGTGGCTGGACAGGGGGAGGGGGTACGCAGTATTTT
TRBJ2-7,NA,TRBV18,NA,CASSPTSYEQYF,TGTGCCAGCTCCCCGACTAGTTACGAGCAGTACTTC
TRBJ2-2,NA,TRBV30,NA,CAWRGWEFGELFF,TGTGCCTGGAGGGGCTGGGAGTTTGGGGAGCTGTTTTTT